These 5 T cell receptor beta chains were all obtained from the same sample, sequenced in a study of T cells in tuberculosis. The time point is: new active TB diagnosis, blood taken before or within 7 days of starting treatment. Here immunoSEQ multiplex PCR was the method, and the copy in TCRdb shows in-frame clones only, minus some. Among about 34,000 clones listed, 85% to 95% were seen once. Sequenced here: PBMCs, sampled at tuberculosis diagnosis. The receptors were sampled from an adult with tuberculosis.

This rearrangement joins TRBV7-8 to TRBJ1-5, with D unresolved. V was cut by 1 base and J by 4 bases, with 11 bases left in between. The CDR3 is made up of 15 amino acids. Germline assignment: CDR1 SGHVS and CDR2 FQNEAQ. The CDR3 sequence: CASSLVGTANQPQHF. CDR3 DNA sequence: TGTGCCAGCAGCTTAGTAGGAACAGCTAATCAGCCCCAGCATTTT.

V gene TRBV6-1 combines with J gene TRBJ1-3, with D unresolved. Germline V gene sequence: CDR1 MNHNS, CDR2 SASEGT. V lost 8 bases, J lost 0 bases, and 8 bases lay in between. This CDR3 is 13 amino acids long. CDR3 in amino acids: CASVQNSGNTIYF. CDR3 DNA sequence: TGTGCCAGCGTGCAGAACTCTGGAAACACCATATATTTT.

The J gene is TRBJ2-6, the V gene TRBV5-1, with 8 bases lining up with TRBD1. The junction had 6 bases not matched to a gene; V was cut back by 5 bases and J by 11 bases. Germline V gene sequence: CDR1 SGHRS, CDR2 YFSETQ. This CDR3 is 13 amino acids long. The CDR3 region has the DNA TGCGCCAGCAGACAGGACAGGGTTGACGTCCTGACTTTC. Residues: CASRQDRVDVLTF.

This clone has a single count. The CDR3 region has the DNA TGTGCCAGCAGCAAAGCGGGCCTATGGCCTTCCTACGAGCAGTACGTC. Translating gives CASSKAGLWPSYEQYV. The chain employs TRBV21-1 and TRBJ2-7; no check of the table's D call, TRBD1, against the DNA was made. TRBV21-1 is a recognized pseudogene. The CDR3 is made up of 16 amino acids.

V is TRBV6-1 and J is TRBJ2-3; 11 bases align to TRBD2. In germline, CDR1 is MNHNS, CDR2 SASEGT. The CDR3 loop spans 16 amino acids. The V segment lost 4 bases and the J segment 0 bases; nucleotides outside the gene matches: 3. The CDR3 coding sequence is TGTGCCAGCAGTGTTAGCGGGGGGGGGAGCACAGATACGCAGTATTTT. Amino acid sequence: CASSVSGGGSTDTQYF.